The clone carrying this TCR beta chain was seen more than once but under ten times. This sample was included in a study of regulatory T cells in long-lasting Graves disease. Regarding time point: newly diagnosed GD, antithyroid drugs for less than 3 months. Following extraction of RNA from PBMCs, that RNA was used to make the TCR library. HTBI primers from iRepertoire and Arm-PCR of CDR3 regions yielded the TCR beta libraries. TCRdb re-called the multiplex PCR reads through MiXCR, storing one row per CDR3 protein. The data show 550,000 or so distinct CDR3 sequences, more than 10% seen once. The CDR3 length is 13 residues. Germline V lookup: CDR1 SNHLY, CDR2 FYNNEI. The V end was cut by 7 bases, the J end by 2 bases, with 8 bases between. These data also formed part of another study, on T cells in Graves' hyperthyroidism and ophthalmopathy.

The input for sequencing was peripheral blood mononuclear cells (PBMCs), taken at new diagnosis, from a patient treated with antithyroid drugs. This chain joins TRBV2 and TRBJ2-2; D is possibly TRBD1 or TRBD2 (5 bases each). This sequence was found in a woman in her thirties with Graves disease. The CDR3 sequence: CASKGTNTGELFF. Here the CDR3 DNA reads TGTGCCAGCAAGGGGACCAACACCGGGGAGCTGTTTTTT.